This T cell receptor (beta chain) was retrieved from a study of OX40 agonist ivuxolimab in advanced cancers. Clones were sequenced by immunoSEQ multiplex PCR, and TCRdb holds only the in-frame ones, with some missing. Of fewer than 80,000 clones listed, about 83% were seen once; the top ten hold 6.1%. Details on this clone: The antigen is unknown.

The V gene's germline CDR1 is KGHSH and CDR2 LQKENI. Trimming pared 3 bases from V and 5 bases from J, leaving 7 bases between. CDR3 length: 12 residues. Overall study results and limits: Low normalized T-cell clonal expansion was also seen in some nonresponders. In the 0.1 to 3.0 mg/kg range, CD4+ and CD8+ blood T cells had expanded clonally by week 6. Among the lowest levels of clonal expansion were found in partial responders at 0.1-3.0 mg/kg.

Sequenced material: CD4+ or CD8+ T cells sorted from blood, taken in a trial of the OX40 agonist ivuxolimab. The chain is built from TRBV18 and TRBJ2-5; unclear D gene. The TCR sequence derives from an adult with an advanced solid tumor such as melanoma, head and neck, liver or kidney cancer. DNA of the CDR3: TGTGCCAGCTCACCTAAAGACGAGACCCAGTACTTC. Residues: CASSPKDETQYF.